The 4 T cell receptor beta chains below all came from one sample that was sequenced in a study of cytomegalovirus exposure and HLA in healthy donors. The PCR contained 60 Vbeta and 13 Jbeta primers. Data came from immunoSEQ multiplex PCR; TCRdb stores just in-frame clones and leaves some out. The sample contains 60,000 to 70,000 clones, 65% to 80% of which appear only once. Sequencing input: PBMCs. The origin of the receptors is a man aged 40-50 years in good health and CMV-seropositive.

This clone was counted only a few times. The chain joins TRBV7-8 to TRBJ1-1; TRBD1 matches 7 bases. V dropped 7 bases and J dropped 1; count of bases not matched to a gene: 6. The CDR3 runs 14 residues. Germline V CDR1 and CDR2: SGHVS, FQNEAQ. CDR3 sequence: CASTAGTANTEAFF. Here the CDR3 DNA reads TGTGCCAGCACCGCAGGGACAGCGAACACTGAAGCTTTCTTT.

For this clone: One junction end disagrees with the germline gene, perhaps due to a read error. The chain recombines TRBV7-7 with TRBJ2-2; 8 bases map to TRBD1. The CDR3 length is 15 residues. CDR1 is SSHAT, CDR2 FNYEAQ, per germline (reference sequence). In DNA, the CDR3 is TGTGCTAGCAGCCACAACAGGGGGACCACCGGGGAGCTGTTTTTT. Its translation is CASSHNRGTTGELFF.

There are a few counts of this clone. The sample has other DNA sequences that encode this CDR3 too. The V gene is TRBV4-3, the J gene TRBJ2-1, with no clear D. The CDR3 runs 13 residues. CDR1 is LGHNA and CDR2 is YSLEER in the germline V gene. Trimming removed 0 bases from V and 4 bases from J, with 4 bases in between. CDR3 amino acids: CASSQDGYNEQFF. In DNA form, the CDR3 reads TGCGCCAGCAGCCAAGACGGGTACAATGAGCAGTTCTTC.

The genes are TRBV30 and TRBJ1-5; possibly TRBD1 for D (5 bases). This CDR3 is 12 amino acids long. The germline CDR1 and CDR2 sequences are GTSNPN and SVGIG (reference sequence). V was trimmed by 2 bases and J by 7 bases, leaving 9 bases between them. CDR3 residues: CAWSQGGQPQHF. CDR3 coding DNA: TGTGCCTGGAGTCAGGGTGGGCAGCCCCAGCATTTT.